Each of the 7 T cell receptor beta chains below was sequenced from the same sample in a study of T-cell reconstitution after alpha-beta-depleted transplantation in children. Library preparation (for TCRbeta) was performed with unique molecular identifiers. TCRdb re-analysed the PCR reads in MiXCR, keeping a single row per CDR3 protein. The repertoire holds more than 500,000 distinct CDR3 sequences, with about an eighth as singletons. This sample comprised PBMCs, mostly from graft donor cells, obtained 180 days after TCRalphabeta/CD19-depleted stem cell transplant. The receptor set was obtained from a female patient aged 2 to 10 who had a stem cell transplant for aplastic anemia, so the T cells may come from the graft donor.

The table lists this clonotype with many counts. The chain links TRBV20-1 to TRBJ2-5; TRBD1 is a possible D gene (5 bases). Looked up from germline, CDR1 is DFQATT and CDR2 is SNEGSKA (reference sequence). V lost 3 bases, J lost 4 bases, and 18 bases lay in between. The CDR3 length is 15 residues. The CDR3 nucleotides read TGCAGTGCTAGCCCTCCGACAGCGCAAGGAGAGACCCAGTACTTC. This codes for CSASPPTAQGETQYF.

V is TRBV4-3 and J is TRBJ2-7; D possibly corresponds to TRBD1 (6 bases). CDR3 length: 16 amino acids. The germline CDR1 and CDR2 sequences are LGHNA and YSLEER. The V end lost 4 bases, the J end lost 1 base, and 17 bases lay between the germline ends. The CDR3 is CASSPKTIQGSYEQYF. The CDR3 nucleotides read TGCGCCAGCAGCCCCAAGACTATCCAGGGGTCCTACGAGCAGTACTTC.

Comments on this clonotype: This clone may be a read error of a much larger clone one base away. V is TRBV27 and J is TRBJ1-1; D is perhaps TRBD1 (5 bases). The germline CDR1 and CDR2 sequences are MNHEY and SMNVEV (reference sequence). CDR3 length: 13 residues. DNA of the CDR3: TGTGCCAGCAGTTGGCAGGGTAACACTGAATCTTTCTTT. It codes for CASSWQGNTESFF.

Here the CDR3 DNA reads TGCAGCGTTGAGGGGTGGGACAGGGACCAAGAGACCCAGTACTTC. Its protein is CSVEGWDRDQETQYF. This rearrangement joins TRBV29-1 to TRBJ2-5, with 9 bases aligning to TRBD1. Unmatched junction bases numbered 5, after V lost 3 bases and J lost 0 bases. CDR3 size: 15 residues. The germline CDR1 and CDR2 sequences are SQVTM and ANQGSEA.

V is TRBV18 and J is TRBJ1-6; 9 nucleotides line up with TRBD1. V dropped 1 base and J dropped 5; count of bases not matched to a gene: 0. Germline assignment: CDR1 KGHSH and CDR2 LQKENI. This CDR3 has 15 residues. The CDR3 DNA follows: TGTGCCAGCTCACCACGACAGGGGGATAATTCACCCCTCCACTTT. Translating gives CASSPRQGDNSPLHF.

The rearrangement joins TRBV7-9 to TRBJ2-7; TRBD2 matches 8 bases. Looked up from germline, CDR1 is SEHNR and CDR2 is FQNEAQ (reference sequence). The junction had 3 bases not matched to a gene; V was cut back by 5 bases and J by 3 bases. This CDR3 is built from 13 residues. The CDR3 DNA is TGTGCCAGCAGCCATACTAGCGGCTACGAGCAGTACTTC. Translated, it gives CASSHTSGYEQYF.

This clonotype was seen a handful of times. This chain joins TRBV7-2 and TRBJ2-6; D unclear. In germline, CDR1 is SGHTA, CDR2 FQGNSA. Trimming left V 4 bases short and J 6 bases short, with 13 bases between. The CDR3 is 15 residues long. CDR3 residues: CASSSLGHLANVLTF. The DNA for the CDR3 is TGTGCCAGCAGCTCTCTAGGGCACCTGGCCAACGTCCTGACTTTC.